The rows below give T cell receptor beta chains drawn from one sample of a study of Tregs in tolerant kidney transplant recipients. This table comes from immunoSEQ multiplex PCR, and its TCRdb copy is limited to in-frame clones, with some not included. The repertoire holds some 110,000 clones, with 85% to 95% as singletons. Sequenced material: CD4+ T cells from blood. Receptor source: a human donor in good health. The conserved cysteine and the conserved F or W are not part of the CDR3 here.

j_call,v_call,cdr3_aa
TRBJ2-3,TRBV5-1,ASSQEGHPTDTQY
TRBJ1-4,TRBV7-9,ASSLLQGIYGEKLF
TRBJ2-2,TRBV18,ASSPRLRGANTGELF
TRBJ2-3,TRBV10-1,ASRGPGLTDTQY
TRBJ1-4,TRBV7-2,ASSHNTGYGKLF
TRBJ1-1,TRBV10-1,ASSEFTGGDTEAF
TRBJ2-5,TRBV5-8,ASSLVPLAGGAQY
TRBJ2-3,TRBV7-8,ASSLERGARVDTQY
TRBJ2-7,TRBV19,ASSIWAGGSYEQY
TRBJ2-1,TRBV10-1,ASSRTETAREQF
TRBJ2-7,TRBV2,ASILFGNRAYEQY
TRBJ2-7,TRBV7-8,ASSQSAGQY
TRBJ2-4,TRBV11-1,ASSLWEGAKNIQY
TRBJ2-1,TRBV5-6,ASSLDGLAGVRNEQF
TRBJ2-3,TRBV29-1,SVGMTGKTDTQY
TRBJ2-1,TRBV5-1,ASSLGGLAGKYNEQF
TRBJ2-7,TRBV6-6,ASRLAGNYEQY
TRBJ1-5,TRBV18,ASSPRQGAYQPQH
TRBJ1-2,TRBV7-3,ASSPGTSYGYT
TRBJ2-3,TRBV5-1,ASSLGRPSTDTQY
TRBJ2-7,TRBV2,ASRDSSYEQY
TRBJ2-5,TRBV5-1,ASSLERYQETQY